These 11 T cell receptor beta chains originate from one sample sequenced in a study of CD8+CD57+ T cells in acquired aplastic anemia. Genomic DNA acted as the template from which TCR beta VDJ combination and CDR3 sequence profiling were carried out. TCRdb re-derived calls from the reads in MiXCR, one entry per CDR3 protein. The table includes 200,000 to 250,000 distinct CDR3 sequences, roughly 33% detected once. The source material was sorted CD4+, CD8+, or CD8+CD57+ T cells (not recorded which) from PBMCs. The receptors shown here come from a human donor in good health, serving as a control.

This clonotype has just a few counts. This chain joins TRBV5-1 and TRBJ1-1, with D maybe TRBD1 (5 bases). The CDR3 contains 13 residues. The V gene lost 2 bases and the J gene lost 7 bases, with 12 bases spanning the gap. The germline CDR1 and CDR2 sequences are SGHRS and YFSETQ. CDR3 sequence reads: CASSFGRDVEAFF. CDR3 DNA sequence: TGCGCCAGCAGCTTCGGCAGGGACGTTGAAGCTTTCTTT.

The chain combines TRBV19 with TRBJ2-3; maybe TRBD2 (6 bases). The germline V and J ends were trimmed by 7 bases and 1 base, with 15 bases remaining between them. The germline V gene has CDR1 LNHDA and CDR2 SQIVND (reference sequence). The CDR3 spans 15 residues. Here the CDR3 DNA reads TGTGCCAGTACCCCCAATGGAGGGGGCACAGATACGCAGTATTTT. Amino acids: CASTPNGGGTDTQYF.

This clonotype occurred many times. The chain combines TRBV30 with TRBJ1-2; weak D call: TRBD1 (5 bases). From germline, CDR1 is GTSNPN and CDR2 SVGIG (reference sequence). This CDR3 contains 13 residues. V was shortened by 3 bases and J by 8 bases, with 16 bases between the two germline ends. The CDR3 nucleotides are TGTGCCTGGAGCCCCACCGGGACGGGAGGCTACACCTTC. Encoded protein: CAWSPTGTGGYTF.

About this clonotype itself: This clone may be a read error of a much larger clone one base away. The chain combines TRBV7-2 with TRBJ1-1; TRBD1 might be the D (6 bases). V lost 3 bases and J lost 4, with 12 bases in between. Germline CDR1 reads SGHTA; CDR2 reads FQGNSA. The CDR3 consists of 14 residues. CDR3 in amino acids: CASSFCRGSTEAFF. The CDR3 nucleotides read TGTGCCAGCAGCTTTTGCAGGGGAAGCACTGAAGCTTTCTTT.

The table lists this clonotype with many counts. The V and J genes are TRBV2 and TRBJ1-2, with D unresolved. Between the trimmed V and J ends, which lost 2 bases and 4 bases, there was a span of 14 bases. Germline assignment: CDR1 SNHLY and CDR2 FYNNEI. The length of the CDR3 is 15 residues. The CDR3 loop is CASSEQPGVSYGYTF. Here the CDR3 DNA reads TGTGCCAGCAGTGAACAGCCGGGTGTCTCCTATGGCTACACCTTC.

This clonotype has ten or more counts. V gene TRBV2 combines with J gene TRBJ2-7; a weak D match, TRBD1 (5 bases). The V end was cut by 5 bases, the J end by 3 bases, with 11 bases between. In germline, CDR1 is SNHLY, CDR2 FYNNEI. The CDR3 is 13 residues long. CDR3 sequence reads: CASSSQGFYEQYF. The CDR3 DNA reads TGTGCCAGCAGTAGCCAGGGATTCTACGAGCAGTACTTC.

This chain joins TRBV19 and TRBJ2-2; no reliable D call. CDR3 length: 17 amino acids. The germline V and J ends were trimmed by 3 bases and 2 bases, with 16 bases remaining between them. CDR1 is LNHDA, CDR2 SQIVND, per germline (reference sequence). The CDR3 protein is CASSIKVHWVNTGELFF. CDR3 bases: TGTGCCAGTAGTATTAAGGTTCATTGGGTTAACACCGGGGAGCTGTTTTTT.

The chain couples TRBV19 to TRBJ1-5; D ambiguous. V lost 7 bases and J 2 bases, leaving 15 bases between the germline ends. Germline CDR1 LNHDA, CDR2 SQIVND (reference sequence). The CDR3 contains 15 residues. The CDR3 protein is CASKRESAGNQPQHF. As DNA, the CDR3 is TGTGCCAGTAAGAGGGAGTCGGCGGGCAATCAGCCCCAGCATTTT.

The chain recombines TRBV19 with TRBJ2-7; 7 bases map to TRBD1. This CDR3 is 13 amino acids long. Germline V CDR1 and CDR2: LNHDA, SQIVND (reference sequence). V dropped 3 bases and J dropped 2; count of bases not matched to a gene: 1. DNA of the CDR3: TGTGCCAGTAGTATGGGACAGACCTACGAGCAGTACTTC. Protein product: CASSMGQTYEQYF.

This clonotype was seen only a few times. The chain has TRBV9 and TRBJ2-2; 10 bases agree with TRBD2. J was trimmed by 0 bases and V by 2 bases; bases with no gene match: 1. This CDR3 contains 16 residues. Germline lookup yields CDR1 SGDLS and CDR2 YYNGEE. The CDR3 here is CASSVSGGANTGELFF. DNA of the CDR3: TGTGCCAGCAGCGTGAGCGGGGGGGCGAACACCGGGGAGCTGTTTTTT.

In this sample, this clonotype turned up many times. The chain couples TRBV6-5 to TRBJ1-4; D not resolved. The V and J ends lost 4 bases and 4 bases respectively, with 7 bases between them. The CDR3 sequence is 13 residues long. Germline-derived CDR1 and CDR2 are MNHEY and SVGAGI. As DNA, the CDR3 is TGTGCCAGCAGTTTGAATGGTAATGAAAAACTGTTTTTT. This codes for CASSLNGNEKLFF.